The present T cell receptor beta chain was sequenced within a study of Graves' ophthalmopathy and Graves' hyperthyroidism. This clonotype came up many times. The study amplified TCR beta CDR3 regions using RNA transcripts. HTBI primers were employed in first-round RT-PCR, then a second-round multiplex PCR followed. TCRdb redid the calling of the multiplex PCR reads with MiXCR, one entry per CDR3 protein. Of about 390,000 distinct CDR3 sequences listed, just over 15% are singletons. The CDR3 spans 11 residues. Trimming removed 0 bases at V and 4 bases at J, with 3 bases between. Germline V gives CDR1 DFQATT, CDR2 SNEGSKA (reference sequence).

Sequencing used peripheral blood. The receptor was isolated from a young woman with stable Graves' hyperthyroidism. The chain recombines TRBV20-1 with TRBJ1-1; D gene unclear. CDR3 amino acids: CSARDGTEAFF. CDR3 coding DNA: TGCAGTGCTAGAGATGGCACTGAAGCTTTCTTT.